The 22 T cell receptor beta chains given below trace back to one sample, sequenced in a study of cytomegalovirus exposure and HLA in healthy donors. Assay: immunoSEQ multiplex PCR; the TCRdb copy retains only in-frame clones and omits some. The repertoire consists of tens of thousands of clones, with around 94% occurring once and the leading ten covering around 2%. What was sequenced was PBMCs. The receptors originated from a young man in good health and CMV-seronegative.

The chain couples TRBV6-1 to TRBJ1-1; D uncertain. Per the germline V gene, CDR1 is MNHNS and CDR2 is SASEGT. V was clipped by 5 bases and J by 2 bases, with 9 bases between them. The CDR3 extends over 13 amino acids. The CDR3 loop is CASSPGRNTEAFF. The CDR3 coding sequence is TGTGCCAGCAGTCCCGGTCGAAACACTGAAGCTTTCTTT.

This clone came up once. The chain couples TRBV10-1 to TRBJ2-2; 11 nucleotides align to TRBD1. With V trimmed by 6 bases and J by 5 bases, 2 bases remained unmatched. This CDR3 spans 14 amino acids. From germline, CDR1 is WNHNN and CDR2 SYGVQD (reference sequence). CDR3 residues: CASSRDRGTGELFF. In DNA form, the CDR3 reads TGCGCCAGCAGCCGGGACAGGGGGACCGGGGAGCTGTTTTTT.

V and J are TRBV9 and TRBJ2-3, with 8 bases aligning to TRBD2. The CDR3 covers 16 residues. CDR1 is SGDLS, CDR2 YYNGEE, per germline. V shed 4 bases and J 3 bases; nucleotides not matched to a gene: 10. The CDR3, as DNA: TGTGCCAGCAGCCCCTACGAGGGCGGGAGGACAGATACGCAGTATTTT. The encoded protein is CASSPYEGGRTDTQYF.

The chain couples TRBV7-9 to TRBJ2-1; no firm D call. Between the trimmed V and J ends, which lost 5 bases and 6 bases, there was a span of 17 bases. CDR3 length equals 15 residues. Germline CDR1 SEHNR, CDR2 FQNEAQ (reference sequence). CDR3 sequence reads: CASSPTPSAVNEQFF. CDR3 nucleotides: TGTGCCAGCAGCCCAACCCCCAGCGCAGTCAATGAGCAGTTCTTC.

The gene calls are TRBV7-2 and TRBJ2-7; maybe TRBD2 (6 bases). The CDR3 is 16 residues long. Germline CDR1 is SGHTA and CDR2 is FQGNSA. The ends were cut back, 5 bases at V and 0 bases at J, with 17 bases in the middle. CDR3 DNA sequence: TGTGCCAGCAGCCTATCGATAGCGGCCAGCTCCTACGAGCAGTACTTC. This translates into CASSLSIAASSYEQYF.

This clone appeared a single time. The rearrangement joins TRBV6-4 to TRBJ2-1, with D tentatively TRBD2 (5 bases). Germline CDR1 MRHNA, CDR2 SNTAGT. The CDR3 spans 14 residues. V lost 4 bases and J lost 3, with 10 bases in between. The CDR3 nucleotides are TGTGCCAGCAGTGCCCTACTAGGCTACAATGAGCAGTTCTTC. The encoded protein is CASSALLGYNEQFF.

The chain combines TRBV5-1 with TRBJ2-1; 12 bases map to TRBD2. Germline V gene lookup returns CDR1 SGHRS and CDR2 YFSETQ. J gave up 10 bases and V 1 base, and 9 bases lay outside the gene matches. The CDR3 spans 16 residues. CDR3 sequence reads: CASSLTVTSGSGEQFF. The DNA of the CDR3 is TGCGCCAGCAGCTTGACAGTGACTAGCGGGAGCGGAGAGCAGTTCTTC. Together with reference TRBV5-1 and TRBJ2-1, the CDR3 gives the full variable domain: KAGVTQTPRYLIKTRGQQVTLSCSPISGHRSVSWYQQTPGQGLQFLFEYFSETQRNKGNFPGRFSGRQFSNSRSEMNVSTLELGDSALYLCASSLTVTSGSGEQFFGPGTRLTVL.

The chain links TRBV29-1 to TRBJ2-1; 8 nucleotides agree with TRBD1. The V segment lost 3 bases and the J segment 3 bases; nucleotides outside the gene matches: 10. The CDR3 spans 16 residues. Germline CDR1 is SQVTM and CDR2 is ANQGSEA. The CDR3 bases are TGCAGCGTTGACGGGGAGAAGACAGGGGTCTACAATGAGCAGTTCTTC. Residues: CSVDGEKTGVYNEQFF.

The chain employs TRBV7-2 and TRBJ2-7; 7 positions match TRBD1. The CDR3 contains 13 residues. J was trimmed by 4 bases and V by 3 bases; bases with no gene match: 3. Germline CDR1 reads SGHTA; CDR2 reads FQGNSA. CDR3 residues: CASSLDRTYEQYF. CDR3 nucleotides: TGTGCCAGCAGCTTGGACAGGACGTACGAGCAGTACTTC.

The chain employs TRBV28 and TRBJ1-1; 10 nucleotides match TRBD1. The CDR3 spans 15 residues. The V segment lost 3 bases and the J segment 5 bases; nucleotides outside the gene matches: 6. The V gene's germline CDR1 is MDHEN and CDR2 SYDVKM. This CDR3 is CASSFTGTGVTEAFF. In nucleotides, the CDR3 is TGTGCCAGCAGTTTCACAGGGACAGGGGTGACTGAAGCTTTCTTT.

The rearrangement uses TRBV27 and TRBJ2-7; TRBD2 agrees at 10 bases. The CDR3 is made up of 15 amino acids. The ends lost 3 bases at V and 6 bases at J; junction bases unmatched: 8. Looked up from germline, CDR1 is MNHEY and CDR2 is SMNVEV (reference sequence). CDR3 DNA: TGTGCCAGCAGTTTTGGTAGCGGGAGGTCTCTCGAGCAGTACTTC. Its translation: CASSFGSGRSLEQYF.

V usage is TRBV6-4 and J usage is TRBJ2-3; D perhaps matches TRBD2 (6 bases). Germline CDR1 is MRHNA and CDR2 is SNTAGT. Trimming stripped 4 bases from V and 3 bases from J, with 17 bases between. The length of the CDR3 is 16 residues. DNA for the CDR3: TGTGCCAGCAGTGCTAGGGCGGGGTCTTCGACAGATACGCAGTATTTT. It yields the protein CASSARAGSSTDTQYF.

The rearrangement links TRBV7-2 to TRBJ1-4; 7 bases agree with TRBD1. The CDR3 has 16 residues. Germline assignment: CDR1 SGHTA and CDR2 FQGNSA. Trimming cost V 5 bases and J 8 bases; bases outside gene matches: 14. CDR3 protein: CASSPPWTGGREKLFF. The CDR3 DNA reads TGTGCCAGCAGCCCCCCATGGACAGGCGGGCGGGAAAAACTGTTTTTT.

This clone was recorded once. V usage is TRBV19 and J usage is TRBJ1-1, with a possible D match to TRBD1 (5 bases). The V gene lost 5 bases and the J gene lost 4 bases, with 11 bases spanning the gap. CDR1 is LNHDA, CDR2 SQIVND, per germline (reference sequence). This CDR3 is 13 amino acids long. The CDR3 loop is CASSSRASTEAFF. The CDR3 DNA reads as TGTGCCAGTAGTTCCAGGGCGAGCACTGAAGCTTTCTTT.

This clone was detected only once. The chain uses TRBV28 and TRBJ1-1; 8 bases map to TRBD1. The ends lost 4 bases at V and 7 bases at J; junction bases unmatched: 8. The CDR3 has 14 amino acids. Germline V CDR1 and CDR2: MDHEN, SYDVKM. CDR3 loop: CASSSHDRGFEAFF. The CDR3 bases are TGTGCCAGCAGTTCCCACGACAGGGGTTTTGAAGCTTTCTTT.

V usage is TRBV27 and J usage is TRBJ1-2, with TRBD1 matching 9 bases. Looked up from germline, CDR1 is MNHEY and CDR2 is SMNVEV (reference sequence). CDR3 length: 16 residues. J was trimmed by 3 bases and V by 4 bases; bases with no gene match: 9. The CDR3 DNA sequence: TGTGCCAGCAGTTCCATACAGGGGGCGGTCGACTATGGCTACACCTTC. Its protein is CASSSIQGAVDYGYTF.

This chain joins TRBV27 and TRBJ1-1, with a possible D match to TRBD1 (6 bases). The V gene's germline CDR1 is MNHEY and CDR2 SMNVEV (reference sequence). With 0 bases removed from V and 1 base from J, the gap between germline ends came to 9 bases. There are 15 residues in the CDR3. The CDR3 loop reads CASSLSGRGNTEAFF. In DNA, the CDR3 is TGTGCCAGCAGTTTATCAGGCAGGGGGAACACTGAAGCTTTCTTT.

V usage is TRBV5-1 and J usage is TRBJ2-1, with 9 bases aligning to TRBD1. The V and J ends lost 3 bases and 6 bases, in that order; junction bases with no gene match: 10. The CDR3 runs to 16 residues. Per germline, CDR1 SGHRS and CDR2 YFSETQ. In DNA form, the CDR3 reads TGCGCCAGCAGCTCGGGACAGGGCATTCTTGGCAATGAGCAGTTCTTC. Translating gives CASSSGQGILGNEQFF.

This sequence joins TRBV11-3 and TRBJ2-3, with 8 bases aligning to TRBD2. Germline CDR1 and CDR2: SGHNT and YENEEA. CDR3 length: 20 residues. Trimming removed 3 bases from V and 6 bases from J; junction bases left unmatched: 23. CDR3 amino acids: CASSLGFGSGRLPSSDTQYF. CDR3 sequence (DNA): TGTGCCAGCAGCTTGGGATTCGGGAGCGGGAGATTACCTTCCAGCGATACGCAGTATTTT. Full variable domain (missing parts from reference TRBV11-3 and TRBJ2-3): EAGVVQSPRYKIIEKKQPVAFWCNPISGHNTLYWYLQNLGQGPELLIRYENEEAVDDSQLPKDRFSAERLKGVDSTLKIQPAELGDSAVYLCASSLGFGSGRLPSSDTQYFGPGTRLTVL.

Remarks on this clone: A read error may produce the germline difference seen at one junction end. The rearrangement uses TRBV29-1 and TRBJ1-2; 7 bases map to TRBD1. The CDR3 has 13 residues. Germline CDR1 and CDR2: SQVTM and ANQGSEA. The CDR3 loop is CSVWTGKNYSYTF. CDR3 bases: TGCAGCGTCTGGACAGGCAAGAACTATAGCTACACCTTC.

V gene TRBV2 combines with J gene TRBJ2-2; TRBD1 agrees at 9 bases. Trimming took 7 bases from V and 6 from J; bases not matched to a gene: 6. Germline CDR1 and CDR2: SNHLY and FYNNEI. This CDR3 contains 14 residues. The CDR3 loop is CASKIQGAPGELFF. In nucleotides, the CDR3 is TGTGCCAGCAAAATACAGGGGGCCCCCGGGGAGCTGTTTTTT.

The genes are TRBV7-8 and TRBJ2-3, with TRBD1 matching over 8 bases. CDR1 is SGHVS and CDR2 is FQNEAQ in the germline V gene. Trimming took 5 bases from V and 5 from J; bases not matched to a gene: 6. CDR3 length: 14 residues. The CDR3 nucleotides read TGTGCCAGCAGCACTCGACAGGGGTTAGATACGCAGTATTTT. Translation gives CASSTRQGLDTQYF.